The 17 T cell receptor beta chains given below trace back to one sample, sequenced in a study of T cell repertoires in cytomegalovirus infection. Via MiXCR, TCRdb re-called the reads, giving one row per CDR3 protein. This sample has 150,000 to 200,000 distinct CDR3 sequences, with roughly 14% found just once. The sequenced sample consisted of PBMCs. These receptors were obtained from a human donor in good health (CMV status not recorded). Some clones in this sample may be carry-over from other donors' samples.

This clonotype was seen many times. CDR3 bases: TGTGCCAGCAGCTCGGGGACAGGGCGCAACACTGAAGCTTTCTTT. Protein product: CASSSGTGRNTEAFF. This chain links TRBV5-4 with TRBJ1-1; 9 bases map to TRBD1. Germline values: CDR1 SGHNT, CDR2 YYREEE (reference sequence). After removal of 3 bases from V and 2 bases from J, the junction contained 5 bases not matched to a gene. This CDR3 is built from 15 residues.

The genes are TRBV20-1 and TRBJ1-4; no clear D. Deletions cut 5 bases from V and 1 base from J, with 11 bases between. Looked up from germline, CDR1 is DFQATT and CDR2 is SNEGSKA (reference sequence). The CDR3 spans 14 residues. The CDR3 sequence: CSASRPQTNEKLFF. CDR3 coding DNA: TGCAGTGCTTCAAGGCCCCAAACTAATGAAAAACTGTTTTTT.

The chain links TRBV5-1 to TRBJ1-2; D possibly corresponds to TRBD1 (6 bases). Trimming stripped 0 bases from V and 0 bases from J, with 15 bases between. Germline CDR1 reads SGHRS; CDR2 reads YFSETQ. CDR3 length equals 17 residues. CDR3: CASSLDPRGAANYGYTF. The CDR3 region has the DNA TGCGCCAGCAGCTTGGATCCGAGGGGGGCGGCTAACTATGGCTACACCTTC.

The chain carries TRBV20-1 and TRBJ2-7; D gene uncertain. With 3 bases removed from V and 2 bases from J, the gap between germline ends came to 5 bases. Germline loops: CDR1 DFQATT, CDR2 SNEGSKA (reference sequence). The CDR3 loop spans 11 amino acids. CDR3 coding DNA: TGCAGTGCTAGCGTCGCCTACGAGCAGTACTTC. Protein product: CSASVAYEQYF.

V gene TRBV27 combines with J gene TRBJ2-1; 9 bases line up with TRBD2. V lost 4 bases to trimming and J lost 9 bases; unmatched junction nucleotides: 4. CDR3 size: 13 residues. From germline, CDR1 is MNHEY and CDR2 SMNVEV (reference sequence). CDR3 amino acids: CASSSGLASEQFF. The CDR3 DNA follows: TGTGCCAGCAGTTCGGGACTAGCTAGTGAGCAGTTCTTC.

The chain links TRBV28 to TRBJ2-7; 9 bases are shared with TRBD2. Per the germline V gene, CDR1 is MDHEN and CDR2 is SYDVKM. Unmatched junction bases numbered 11, after V lost 7 bases and J lost 4 bases. The CDR3 loop spans 15 amino acids. For the CDR3, the DNA is TGTGCCAGCATTGGGAATAGCGGGAGCCTGTACGAGCAGTACTTC. This codes for CASIGNSGSLYEQYF. Combining the CDR3 with reference TRBV28 and TRBJ2-7 gives the whole variable domain DVKVTQSSRYLVKRTGEKVFLECVQDMDHENMFWYRQDPGLGLRLIYFSYDVKMKEKGDIPEGYSVSREKKERFSLILESASTNQTSMYLCASIGNSGSLYEQYFGPGTRLTVT.

This clonotype came up many times. The chain employs TRBV7-2 and TRBJ1-1, with D maybe TRBD1 (6 bases). Germline V CDR1 and CDR2: SGHTA, FQGNSA. The CDR3 is 14 amino acids. V was cut by 1 base and J by 5 bases, with 11 bases left in between. The CDR3 nucleotides read TGTGCCAGCAGCTTAGGGCGGGGGCGGACTGAAGCTTTCTTT. This gives the protein CASSLGRGRTEAFF.

This sequence joins TRBV12-3 or TRBV12-4 and TRBJ2-3, with 13 bases matching TRBD2. The V and J ends lost 2 bases and 4 bases, in that order; junction bases with no gene match: 6. This CDR3 contains 17 residues. In DNA, the CDR3 is TGTGCCAGCAGTTTAAGCGGAGGACTAGCGGGGGCAGATACGCAGTATTTT. Its protein is CASSLSGGLAGADTQYF.

This clonotype has just one count. The junction differs from germline at one of its ends, possibly a read error. V and J are TRBV6-1 and TRBJ2-2; D is unclear. This CDR3 region has 16 residues. The V gene's germline CDR1 is MNHNS and CDR2 SASEGT. The DNA for the CDR3 is TGTGCCAGCAGTTTACCTTCCGGGCTAGACACCTGGGAGCTGTTTTTT. It yields the protein CASSLPSGLDTWELFF.

In its sample, this clonotype was seen once. This rearrangement joins TRBV7-9 to TRBJ2-7; TRBD1 aligns across 8 bases. The CDR3 sequence is 13 residues long. Unmatched junction bases numbered 5, after V lost 5 bases and J lost 5 bases. CDR1 and CDR2 from the germline V gene are SEHNR and FQNEAQ (reference sequence). In DNA, the CDR3 is TGTGCCAGCAGCCAGGACAGGGACCACGAGCAGTACTTC. Its protein product is CASSQDRDHEQYF.

This clonotype was detected many times. This sequence joins TRBV7-3 and TRBJ1-1; D not certain. The CDR3 is 14 residues long. Trimming took 3 bases from V and 6 from J, leaving 14 bases between them. CDR1 is SGHTA, CDR2 FQGTGA, per germline. The CDR3 here is CASSFRPGVSEAFF. Here the CDR3 DNA reads TGTGCCAGCAGCTTCAGACCCGGGGTTTCTGAAGCTTTCTTT.

This clonotype was counted many times. This chain uses TRBV7-2 with TRBJ1-5; D unclear. The germline gives CDR1 SGHTA, CDR2 FQGNSA. The CDR3 is 17 residues long. V was cut by 5 bases and J by 0 bases, with 17 bases left in between. The CDR3 sequence: CASSLLGKSYSNQPQHF. The DNA of the CDR3 is TGTGCCAGCAGCCTATTGGGGAAATCCTATAGCAATCAGCCCCAGCATTTT. Filled out from reference TRBV7-2 and TRBJ1-5, the complete variable domain reads GAGVSQSPSNKVTEKGKDVELRCDPISGHTALYWYRQSLGQGLEFLIYFQGNSAPDKSGLPSDRFSAERTGGSVSTLTIQRTQQEDSAVYLCASSLLGKSYSNQPQHFGDGTRLSIL.

This chain uses TRBV3-1 with TRBJ2-6, with D possibly being TRBD1 (6 bases). V shed 0 bases and J shed 3 bases, with 12 bases lying between them. Germline V lookup: CDR1 LGHDT, CDR2 YNNKEL (reference sequence). This CDR3 has 17 residues. CDR3: CASSQEPRGDGANVLTF. The CDR3 nucleotides read TGTGCCAGCAGCCAAGAGCCCAGGGGAGATGGGGCCAACGTCCTGACTTTC.

This clonotype was picked up a small number of times. The genes are TRBV19 and TRBJ1-1; D gene ambiguous. The germline V gene has CDR1 LNHDA and CDR2 SQIVND (reference sequence). The CDR3 is 15 amino acids. V gave up 5 bases and J gave up 0 bases, with 13 bases separating them. The CDR3 nucleotides are TGTGCCAGTAGTCCGTCCACGACGATGAACACTGAAGCTTTCTTT. This encodes CASSPSTTMNTEAFF.

This clonotype was recorded many times. The chain employs TRBV7-6 and TRBJ2-2; no firm D call. The CDR3 extends over 13 amino acids. Germline values: CDR1 SGHVS, CDR2 FNYEAQ. Trimming took off 0 bases at V and 3 bases at J, with 2 bases between the two ends. The CDR3 loop is CASSLADTGELFF. CDR3 coding DNA: TGTGCCAGCAGCTTAGCGGACACCGGGGAGCTGTTTTTT. Complete variable domain (other parts from reference TRBV7-6 and TRBJ2-2): GAGVSQSPRYKVTKRGQDVALRCDPISGHVSLYWYRQALGQGPEFLTYFNYEAQQDKSGLPNDRFSAERPEGSISTLTIQRTEQRDSAMYRCASSLADTGELFFGEGSRLTVL.

This clonotype was observed at least ten times. V and J are TRBV6-2 or TRBV6-3 and TRBJ1-1; the D is unclear. Between the trimmed V and J ends, which lost 8 bases and 6 bases, there was a span of 16 bases. From germline, CDR1 is MNHEY and CDR2 SVGEGT. The CDR3 covers 13 residues. CDR3 loop: CASGIGKLAEAFF. CDR3 in DNA: TGTGCCAGCGGCATAGGGAAACTCGCTGAAGCTTTCTTT.

In this sample, this clonotype turned up many times. This chain links TRBV7-9 with TRBJ2-1; D gene unclear. The CDR3 loop spans 12 amino acids. V lost 8 bases to trimming and J lost 4 bases, with 9 bases between them. CDR1 is SEHNR and CDR2 is FQNEAQ in the germline V gene (reference sequence). This CDR3 reads CASGRLYNEQFF. CDR3 in DNA: TGTGCCAGCGGCAGGCTGTACAATGAGCAGTTCTTC.